One sample yielded the 2 T cell receptor beta chains listed below, sequenced in a study of T-cell memory formation after mild COVID-19. One entry per CDR3 protein results from TCRdb running MiXCR on the 5' RACE reads. The sample yields 57,000 or so distinct CDR3 sequences, about a tenth seen once. Source material: PBMCs or a T cell subset sorted from them (not recorded which). These receptors came from a man between 18 and 35 years old who had mild COVID-19 (a few samples of this study predate the infection). Cell type and time point are not known.

This clonotype turned up a few times. The CDR3 loop is CASSLPGGMTDTQYF. The CDR3 coding sequence is TGTGCCAGCAGTCTCCCAGGGGGCATGACAGATACGCAGTATTTT. The V gene is TRBV5-4, the J gene TRBJ2-3; 8 positions match TRBD1. CDR3 length: 15 amino acids. The germline V gene has CDR1 SGHNT and CDR2 YYREEE (reference sequence). The junction had 8 bases not matched to a gene; V was cut back by 5 bases and J by 3 bases. Drawing the rest from reference TRBV5-4 and TRBJ2-3, the complete variable domain is ETGVTQSPTHLIKTRGQQVTLRCSSQSGHNTVSWYQQALGQGPQFIFQYYREEENGRGNFPPRFSGLQFPNYSSELNVNALELDDSALYLCASSLPGGMTDTQYFGPGTRLTVL.

This clonotype was picked up a small number of times. The rearrangement joins TRBV4-1 to TRBJ2-1; D assignment may be TRBD1 or TRBD2 (5 bases each). This CDR3 has 14 residues. Trimming cost V 0 bases and J 5 bases, with 8 bases left between them. CDR1 and CDR2 (germline): MGHRA, YSYEKL. The DNA for the CDR3 is TGCGCCAGCAGCCAAGAACGGGACCACAATGAGCAGTTCTTC. Its protein product is CASSQERDHNEQFF.